Listed below are T cell receptor beta chains from one sample, sequenced in a study of human T cells and chemical hapten exposure. TCRdb reanalysed the RACE reads using MiXCR and keeps one entry per CDR3 protein. The sample includes tens of thousands of distinct CDR3 sequences, roughly a tenth of them seen just once. The material was whole blood, obtained in connection with sensitization to the hapten diphenylcyclopropenone (DPC). Receptors originate from a woman between 50 and 59 years old with alopecia areata. Some clones in this sample may be carry-over from other donors' samples. Each CDR3 is given with its conserved first and last residue. Fields, in order: D gene, clone size, V gene, J gene, CDR3 protein, CDR3 DNA. D genes are given only for firm matches. Rows give clone size only sometimes, using once, few, many, or a class for an expanded clone.

d_gene: .; abundance: .; v_gene: TRBV7-2; j_gene: TRBJ1-2; CDR3aa: CASSSFIPYGYTF; CDR3nt: TGTGCCAGCAGCTCATTCATCCCCTATGGCTACACCTTC
d_gene: .; abundance: .; v_gene: TRBV10-3; j_gene: TRBJ2-7; CDR3aa: CAISESDGVYEQYF; CDR3nt: TGTGCCATCAGTGAAAGCGACGGCGTCTACGAGCAGTACTTC
d_gene: .; abundance: few; v_gene: TRBV29-1; j_gene: TRBJ2-7; CDR3aa: CSVLRGGGDYEQYF; CDR3nt: TGCAGCGTTCTCAGGGGCGGGGGCGACTACGAGCAGTACTTC
d_gene: .; abundance: many; v_gene: TRBV10-3; j_gene: TRBJ2-5; CDR3aa: CAISESWQGIQETQYF; CDR3nt: TGTGCCATCAGTGAGTCTTGGCAGGGCATCCAAGAGACCCAGTACTTC
d_gene: .; abundance: few; v_gene: TRBV19; j_gene: TRBJ1-5; CDR3aa: CASCSGSNQPQHF; CDR3nt: TGTGCCAGTTGCTCCGGGAGCAATCAGCCCCAGCATTTT
d_gene: TRBD2; abundance: .; v_gene: TRBV27; j_gene: TRBJ2-1; CDR3aa: CASSRNLAGGSLLEQFF; CDR3nt: TGTGCCAGCAGTCGTAATCTGGCGGGAGGGTCCCTTCTAGAGCAGTTCTTC
d_gene: TRBD1; abundance: many; v_gene: TRBV20-1; j_gene: TRBJ2-7; CDR3aa: CSARDHRDRGHEQYF; CDR3nt: TGCAGTGCTAGAGATCACCGGGACAGGGGACACGAGCAGTACTTC
d_gene: TRBD2; abundance: few; v_gene: TRBV9; j_gene: TRBJ2-2; CDR3aa: CASSASSGGLTGELFF; CDR3nt: TGTGCCAGCAGCGCATCTAGCGGGGGCCTAACCGGGGAGCTGTTTTTT
d_gene: .; abundance: few; v_gene: TRBV12-3/TRBV12-4; j_gene: TRBJ2-5; CDR3aa: CASSKRGSNQETQYF; CDR3nt: TGTGCCAGCAGCAAGAGGGGGAGCAACCAAGAGACCCAGTACTTC
d_gene: .; abundance: many; v_gene: TRBV5-4; j_gene: TRBJ2-7; CDR3aa: CASSGAGTVSYEQYF; CDR3nt: TGTGCCAGCAGCGGAGCCGGGACTGTCTCCTACGAGCAGTACTTC
d_gene: .; abundance: many; v_gene: TRBV7-2; j_gene: TRBJ2-7; CDR3aa: CASSTRQGGSYEQYF; CDR3nt: TGTGCCAGCAGCACCCGACAGGGAGGGTCCTACGAGCAGTACTTC
d_gene: .; abundance: few; v_gene: TRBV13; j_gene: TRBJ2-7; CDR3aa: CASSLASDRPYEQYF; CDR3nt: TGTGCCAGCAGCTTAGCAAGTGACAGACCCTACGAGCAGTACTTC
d_gene: .; abundance: many; v_gene: TRBV12-3/TRBV12-4; j_gene: TRBJ2-5; CDR3aa: CASSSPLGAGRDSETQYF; CDR3nt: TGTGCCAGCAGTTCTCCCCTTGGGGCTGGCAGAGACTCGGAGACCCAGTACTTC
d_gene: .; abundance: few; v_gene: TRBV29-1; j_gene: TRBJ2-2; CDR3aa: CSAPVGGTNTGELFF; CDR3nt: TGCAGCGCCCCCGTTGGCGGAACGAACACCGGGGAGCTGTTTTTT
d_gene: .; abundance: .; v_gene: TRBV2; j_gene: TRBJ2-1; CDR3aa: CASRGDLLNEQFF; CDR3nt: TGTGCCAGCAGGGGGGACTTACTCAATGAGCAGTTCTTC
d_gene: .; abundance: .; v_gene: TRBV19; j_gene: TRBJ2-1; CDR3aa: CASSIDSGYNEQFF; CDR3nt: TGTGCCAGTAGTATCGACAGCGGCTACAATGAGCAGTTCTTC
d_gene: .; abundance: many; v_gene: TRBV29-1; j_gene: TRBJ1-1; CDR3aa: CSVEQGTEAFF; CDR3nt: TGCAGCGTTGAACAGGGGACTGAAGCTTTCTTT
d_gene: TRBD1; abundance: .; v_gene: TRBV6-6; j_gene: TRBJ2-1; CDR3aa: CASSYSDRGVGEQFF; CDR3nt: TGTGCCAGCAGTTACTCAGACAGGGGAGTGGGTGAGCAGTTCTTC
d_gene: TRBD1; abundance: many; v_gene: TRBV7-3; j_gene: TRBJ2-7; CDR3aa: CASSPSTLGQVSSYEQYF; CDR3nt: TGTGCCAGCAGCCCTTCTACCCTGGGACAGGTCAGCTCCTACGAGCAGTACTTC
d_gene: TRBD1; abundance: many; v_gene: TRBV20-1; j_gene: TRBJ2-5; CDR3aa: CSAADRVETQYF; CDR3nt: TGCAGTGCTGCCGACAGGGTGGAGACCCAGTACTTC
d_gene: .; abundance: many; v_gene: TRBV7-9; j_gene: TRBJ2-3; CDR3aa: CASSLGQGYDTQYF; CDR3nt: TGTGCCAGCAGCTTAGGGCAGGGGTACGATACGCAGTATTTT
d_gene: TRBD1; abundance: once; v_gene: TRBV20-1; j_gene: TRBJ2-2; CDR3aa: CSAYRTGRKDTGELFF; CDR3nt: TGCAGTGCTTACAGGACAGGGCGCAAGGACACCGGGGAGCTGTTTTTT
d_gene: .; abundance: .; v_gene: TRBV27; j_gene: TRBJ1-3; CDR3aa: CASSLRQTTGNTIYF; CDR3nt: TGTGCCAGCAGTTTGAGGCAGACTACTGGAAACACCATATATTTT
d_gene: .; abundance: many; v_gene: TRBV7-2; j_gene: TRBJ1-2; CDR3aa: CASSIYERGGYTF; CDR3nt: TGTGCCAGCAGTATTTACGAGAGAGGTGGCTACACCTTC
d_gene: TRBD1; abundance: .; v_gene: TRBV9; j_gene: TRBJ1-1; CDR3aa: CASSVDRVRNTEAFF; CDR3nt: TGTGCCAGCAGCGTGGACAGGGTTCGGAACACTGAAGCTTTCTTT
d_gene: .; abundance: .; v_gene: TRBV20-1; j_gene: TRBJ1-5; CDR3aa: CSAISGEGNQPQHF; CDR3nt: TGCAGTGCTATTTCAGGGGAGGGCAATCAGCCCCAGCATTTT
d_gene: .; abundance: .; v_gene: TRBV29-1; j_gene: TRBJ2-7; CDR3aa: CSVAGRVSEQYF; CDR3nt: TGCAGCGTCGCCGGCCGGGTCTCCGAGCAGTACTTC
d_gene: .; abundance: few; v_gene: TRBV27; j_gene: TRBJ1-1; CDR3aa: CASSPKPNTEAFF; CDR3nt: TGTGCCAGCAGCCCCAAGCCGAACACTGAAGCTTTCTTT
d_gene: .; abundance: .; v_gene: TRBV29-1; j_gene: TRBJ1-4; CDR3aa: CSARPSGGGEKLFF; CDR3nt: TGCAGTGCACGTCCGTCCGGGGGCGGAGAAAAACTGTTTTTT
d_gene: TRBD1; abundance: many; v_gene: TRBV18; j_gene: TRBJ1-5; CDR3aa: CASSPRQGNAQPQHF; CDR3nt: TGTGCCAGCTCACCGAGACAGGGTAACGCTCAGCCCCAGCATTTT
d_gene: .; abundance: .; v_gene: TRBV3-1; j_gene: TRBJ2-3; CDR3aa: CASSQDQRTDTQYF; CDR3nt: TGTGCCAGCAGCCAAGATCAGAGGACAGATACGCAGTATTTT
d_gene: .; abundance: many; v_gene: TRBV20-1; j_gene: TRBJ1-2; CDR3aa: CSARVPGFTLPFYGYTF; CDR3nt: TGCAGTGCTAGAGTCCCGGGCTTCACTCTCCCTTTTTATGGCTACACCTTC
d_gene: .; abundance: .; v_gene: TRBV6-1; j_gene: TRBJ1-5; CDR3aa: CASSGRTSNQPQHF; CDR3nt: TGTGCCAGCAGTGGACGGACTAGCAATCAGCCCCAGCATTTT
d_gene: .; abundance: few; v_gene: TRBV20-1; j_gene: TRBJ2-5; CDR3aa: CSAPAAGETQYF; CDR3nt: TGCAGTGCTCCCGCGGCAGGGGAGACCCAGTACTTC
d_gene: .; abundance: .; v_gene: TRBV20-1; j_gene: TRBJ2-3; CDR3aa: CSAREFDSTDTQYF; CDR3nt: TGCAGTGCTAGAGAATTCGACAGCACAGATACGCAGTATTTT
d_gene: TRBD1; abundance: .; v_gene: TRBV27; j_gene: TRBJ1-1; CDR3aa: CASSPGQGAGTEAFF; CDR3nt: TGTGCCAGCAGCCCGGGACAGGGGGCTGGCACTGAAGCTTTCTTT
d_gene: .; abundance: many; v_gene: TRBV11-2; j_gene: TRBJ2-7; CDR3aa: CASSLPGVFSAQYF; CDR3nt: TGTGCCAGCAGCTTACCGGGAGTTTTCTCCGCGCAGTACTTC
d_gene: TRBD1; abundance: many; v_gene: TRBV6-5; j_gene: TRBJ1-4; CDR3aa: CASSSSGTGHEKLFF; CDR3nt: TGTGCCAGCAGTTCGTCCGGGACAGGGCACGAAAAACTGTTTTTT
d_gene: TRBD1; abundance: many; v_gene: TRBV6-1; j_gene: TRBJ1-1; CDR3aa: CASSEGWTGFWDFTEAFF; CDR3nt: TGTGCCAGCAGTGAAGGATGGACAGGGTTTTGGGATTTCACTGAAGCTTTCTTT
d_gene: .; abundance: .; v_gene: TRBV29-1; j_gene: TRBJ2-7; CDR3aa: CSVDGGYEQYF; CDR3nt: TGCAGCGTTGATGGTGGCTACGAGCAGTACTTC
d_gene: TRBD2; abundance: many; v_gene: TRBV7-9; j_gene: TRBJ2-7; CDR3aa: CASSPSGTSREQYF; CDR3nt: TGTGCCAGCAGCCCGAGCGGGACGTCACGGGAGCAGTACTTC